A selection of T cell receptor beta chains follows, all from one sample in a study of early T cells in non-severe SARS-CoV-2 infection. Via MiXCR, TCRdb re-called the 5' RACE reads, giving one row per CDR3 protein. The sample includes nearly 50,000 distinct CDR3 sequences, more than 5.5% of them seen just once. Here the sequenced sample was whole blood, taken at baseline. Receptors originate from an adult who was a healthcare worker with PCR-confirmed SARS-CoV-2 infection or an uninfected control (not recorded which). Both conserved end residues are part of each CDR3. The order of the fields is D gene, V gene, J gene, clone size, CDR3 DNA, CDR3 protein. D genes are given only for firm matches. Clone size appears in some rows only: once, few, many, or a class for an expanded clone.

>-|TRBV18|TRBJ2-5|-
TGTGCCAGCTCACCACGCAGCAGTGAGACCCAGTACTTC
CASSPRSSETQYF
>-|TRBV20-1|TRBJ2-1|many
TGCAGTGCGCGCTCCCAGGGGGGAGATGAGCAGTTCTTC
CSARSQGGDEQFF
>-|TRBV6-1|TRBJ2-2|-
TGTGCCAGCAGTGAAAGTCCGCCGATTCTCCCCGGGGAGCTGTTTTTT
CASSESPPILPGELFF
>-|TRBV20-1|TRBJ2-5|-
TGCAGTGCTCCATGGACTGGGGAGACCCAGTACTTC
CSAPWTGETQYF
>-|TRBV18|TRBJ1-1|-
TGTGCCAGCTCACCAAACAGGGCGACCACTGAAGCTTTCTTT
CASSPNRATTEAFF
>-|TRBV18|TRBJ1-1|-
TGTGCCAGCTCACCACCGGGGTATAACACTGAAGCTTTCTTT
CASSPPGYNTEAFF
>TRBD1|TRBV19|TRBJ1-2|few
TGTGCCAGTAGTCTCCGGGACAGGAGGGAATTACGAGGCTACACCTTC
CASSLRDRRELRGYTF
>TRBD1|TRBV12-3/TRBV12-4|TRBJ1-3|many
TGTGCCAGCAGTTTCGGACAGGGAGGAAACACCATATATTTT
CASSFGQGGNTIYF
>-|TRBV28|TRBJ2-2|few
TGTGCCAGCAGTTTAATCCTGGACGGGGAGCTGTTTTTT
CASSLILDGELFF
>TRBD2|TRBV4-2|TRBJ2-7|few
TGTGCCAGCAGCCTTTTTGTGGGGACTAGCGCCTCCTACGAGCAGTACTTC
CASSLFVGTSASYEQYF
>TRBD2|TRBV5-6|TRBJ2-5|many
TGTGCCAGCAGCCCATCTAGGACTAGCGGGTCTAAAGAGACCCAGTACTTC
CASSPSRTSGSKETQYF
>TRBD1|TRBV4-3|TRBJ2-7|-
TGCGCCAGCAGCCAAGATCTTACAGGGGGCCTCCTAAGCTACGAGCAGTACTTC
CASSQDLTGGLLSYEQYF